This T cell receptor (beta chain) was profiled in a study of T cell responses to AZD1222 COVID-19 vaccine. Study-wide points: In the spike-specific TCR repertoire, nearly half reportedly target unmutated variant regions. It should be noted that donors were predominantly white British and more often female, and clonal diversity was possibly underestimated.

The germline V gene encodes CDR1 LNHDA and CDR2 SQIVND (reference sequence). V lost 9 bases and J 4 bases, leaving 15 bases between the germline ends. The CDR3 is made up of 13 amino acids. With respect to this clone: The antigen is unknown.

The repertoire was sequenced with immunoSEQ multiplex PCR; TCRdb's copy has only in-frame clones and lacks some. The table shows 100,000 to 130,000 clones, with about 93% occurring only once. This receptor was identified in an adult in good health. The sample consisted of peripheral blood, taken on day 0 of AZD1222 vaccination. This chain uses TRBV19 with TRBJ1-2; the D gene is possibly TRBD1 (5 bases). The CDR3 bases are TGTGCCAGCAGGGCGGGGGGTGGCTATGGCTACACCTTC. It is translated as CASRAGGGYGYTF. The full variable domain, in which reference TRBV19 and TRBJ1-2 provide the parts outside the CDR3, is DGGITQSPKYLFRKEGQNVTLSCEQNLNHDAMYWYRQDPGQGLRLIYYSQIVNDFQKGDIAEGYSVSREKKESFPLTVTSAQKNPTAFYLCASRAGGGYGYTFGSGTRLTVV.